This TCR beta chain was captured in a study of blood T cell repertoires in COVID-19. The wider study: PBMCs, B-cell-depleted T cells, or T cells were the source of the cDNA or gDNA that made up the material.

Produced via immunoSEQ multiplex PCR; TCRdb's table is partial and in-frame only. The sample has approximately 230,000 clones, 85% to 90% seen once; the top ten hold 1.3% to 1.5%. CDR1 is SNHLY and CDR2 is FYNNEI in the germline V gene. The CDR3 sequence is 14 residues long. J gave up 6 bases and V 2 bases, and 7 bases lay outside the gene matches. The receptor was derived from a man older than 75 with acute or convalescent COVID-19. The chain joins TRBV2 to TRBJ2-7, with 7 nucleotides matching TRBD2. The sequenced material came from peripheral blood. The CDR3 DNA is TGTGCCAGCAGTGAACTTTTAGGGAGGGTCGAGCAGTACTTC. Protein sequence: CASSELLGRVEQYF.